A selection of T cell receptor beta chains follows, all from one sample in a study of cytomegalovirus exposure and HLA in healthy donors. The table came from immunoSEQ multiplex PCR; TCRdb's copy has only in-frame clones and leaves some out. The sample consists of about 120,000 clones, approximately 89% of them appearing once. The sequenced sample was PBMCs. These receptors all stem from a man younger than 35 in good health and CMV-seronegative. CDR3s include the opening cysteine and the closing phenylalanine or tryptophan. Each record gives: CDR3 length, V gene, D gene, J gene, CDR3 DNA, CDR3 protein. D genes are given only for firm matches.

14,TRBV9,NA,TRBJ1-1,TGTGCCAGCAGCCCGGCGGGAAGTGTAACTGAAGCTTTCTTT,CASSPAGSVTEAFF
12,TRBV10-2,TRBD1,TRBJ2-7,TGCGCCACCGGGACAGGGGGTAACGAGCAGTACTTC,CATGTGGNEQYF
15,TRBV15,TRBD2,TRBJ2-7,TGTGCCACCAGCAGAGATCCTGGGACTAGGTACGAGCAGTACTTC,CATSRDPGTRYEQYF
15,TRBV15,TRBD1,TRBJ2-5,TGTGCCACCAGCAGAGTTGGGACAGGGGAAGAGACCCAGTACTTC,CATSRVGTGEETQYF
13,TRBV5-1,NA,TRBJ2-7,TGCGCCAGCCGCGGGGGCCAGACCTACGAGCAGTACTTC,CASRGGQTYEQYF
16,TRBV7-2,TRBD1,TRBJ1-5,TGTGCCAGCACCTCAGTAGGGGCAGGGGGGATTCAGCCCCAGCATTTT,CASTSVGAGGIQPQHF
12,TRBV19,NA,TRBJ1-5,TGTGCCAGTAGTATTCAGAATCAGCCCCAGCATTTT,CASSIQNQPQHF
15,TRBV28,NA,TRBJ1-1,TGTGCCAGCAGTTTATGGGAGGTGGCAAACACTGAAGCTTTCTTT,CASSLWEVANTEAFF
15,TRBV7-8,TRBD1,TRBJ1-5,TGTGCCAGCAGCTTAGGGGGACAGCTCAATCAGCCCCAGCATTTT,CASSLGGQLNQPQHF
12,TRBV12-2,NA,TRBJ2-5,TGTGCAAGTCGCTCCGACCCCATTAGCAAGTACTTC,CASRSDPISKYF
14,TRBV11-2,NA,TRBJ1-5,TGTGCCAGCAGCTTAGATCCGGGGAATCAGCCCCAGCATTTT,CASSLDPGNQPQHF
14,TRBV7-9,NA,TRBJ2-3,TGTGCCAGCAGCCACCCGGTAGGCACAGATACGCAGTATTTT,CASSHPVGTDTQYF
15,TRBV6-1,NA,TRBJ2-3,TGTGCCAGCACCGACCCCGTCGACCGGGGAGATACGCAGTATTTT,CASTDPVDRGDTQYF
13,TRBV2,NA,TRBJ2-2,TGTGCCAGCAGTGAACGGGGATCCGGGGAGCTGTTTTTT,CASSERGSGELFF
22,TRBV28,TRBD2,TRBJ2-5,TGTGCCAGCAGCTCTGAAACCCTAAGGACTGGGACTAGCGGGGAAGACCAAGAGACCCAGTACTTC,CASSSETLRTGTSGEDQETQYF
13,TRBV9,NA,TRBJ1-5,TGTGCCAGCAGCGTAGCTGGGGGGCAGCCCCAGCATTTT,CASSVAGGQPQHF